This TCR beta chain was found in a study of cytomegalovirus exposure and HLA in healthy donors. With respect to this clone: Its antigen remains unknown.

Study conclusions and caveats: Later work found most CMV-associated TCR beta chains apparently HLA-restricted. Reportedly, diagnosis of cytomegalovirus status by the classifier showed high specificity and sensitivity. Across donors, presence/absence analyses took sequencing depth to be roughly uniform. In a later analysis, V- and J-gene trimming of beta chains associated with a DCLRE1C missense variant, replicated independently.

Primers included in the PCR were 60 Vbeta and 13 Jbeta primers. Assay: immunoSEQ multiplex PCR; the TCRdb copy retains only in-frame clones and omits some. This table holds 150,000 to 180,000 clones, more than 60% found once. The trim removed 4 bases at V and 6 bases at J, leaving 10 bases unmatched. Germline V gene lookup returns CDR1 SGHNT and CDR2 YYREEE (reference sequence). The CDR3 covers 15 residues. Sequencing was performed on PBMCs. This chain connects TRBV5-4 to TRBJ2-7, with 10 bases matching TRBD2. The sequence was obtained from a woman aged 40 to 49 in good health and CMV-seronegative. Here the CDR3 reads CASSEGERGGLEQYF. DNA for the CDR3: TGTGCCAGCAGCGAAGGGGAGCGGGGGGGACTCGAGCAGTACTTC.